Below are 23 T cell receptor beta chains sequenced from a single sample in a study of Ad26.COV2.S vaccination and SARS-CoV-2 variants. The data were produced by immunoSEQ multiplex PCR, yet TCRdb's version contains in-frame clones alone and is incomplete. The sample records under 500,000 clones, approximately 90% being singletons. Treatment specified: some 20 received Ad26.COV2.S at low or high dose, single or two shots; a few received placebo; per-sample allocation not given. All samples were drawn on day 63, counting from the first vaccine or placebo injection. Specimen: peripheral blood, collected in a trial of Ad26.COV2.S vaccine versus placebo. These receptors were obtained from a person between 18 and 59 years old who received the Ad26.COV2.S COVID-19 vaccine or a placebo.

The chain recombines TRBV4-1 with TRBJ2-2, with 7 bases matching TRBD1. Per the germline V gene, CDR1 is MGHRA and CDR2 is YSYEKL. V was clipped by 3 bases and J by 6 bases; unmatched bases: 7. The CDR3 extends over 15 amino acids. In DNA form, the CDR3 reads TGCGCCAGCAGCCAGACGGCGACAGGGTCCGGGGAGCTGTTTTTT. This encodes CASSQTATGSGELFF.

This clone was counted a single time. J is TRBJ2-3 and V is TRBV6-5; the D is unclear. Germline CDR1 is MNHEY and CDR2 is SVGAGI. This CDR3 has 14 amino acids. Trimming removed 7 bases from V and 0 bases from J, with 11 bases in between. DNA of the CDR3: TGTGCCAGCAAATGGGTCGGTAGCACAGATACGCAGTATTTT. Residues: CASKWVGSTDTQYF.

The CDR3, as DNA: TGTGCCTGGAATCTCCAGGGGGCTTCGGGCTACACCTTC. It is translated as CAWNLQGASGYTF. The chain joins TRBV30 to TRBJ1-2; the match to TRBD1 covers 8 bases. V gave up 4 bases and J gave up 8 bases; unmatched junction bases: 9. Germline V gives CDR1 GTSNPN, CDR2 SVGIG (reference sequence). The CDR3 is made up of 13 amino acids.

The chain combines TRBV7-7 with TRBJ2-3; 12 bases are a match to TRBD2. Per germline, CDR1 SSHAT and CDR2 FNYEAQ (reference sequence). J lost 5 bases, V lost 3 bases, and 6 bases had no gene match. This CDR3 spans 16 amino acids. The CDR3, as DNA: TGTGCCAGCAGCTTGACTAGCGGGGGCCCCGGAGATACGCAGTATTTT. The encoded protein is CASSLTSGGPGDTQYF.

The CDR3 protein is CASSVTWGQVIQYF. For the CDR3, the DNA is TGTGCCAGTAGTGTTACTTGGGGACAGGTCATTCAGTACTTC. V gene TRBV19 combines with J gene TRBJ2-4; 8 nucleotides align to TRBD1. Per germline, CDR1 LNHDA and CDR2 SQIVND (reference sequence). V gave up 5 bases and J gave up 9 bases; unmatched junction bases: 9. The CDR3 length is 14 residues.

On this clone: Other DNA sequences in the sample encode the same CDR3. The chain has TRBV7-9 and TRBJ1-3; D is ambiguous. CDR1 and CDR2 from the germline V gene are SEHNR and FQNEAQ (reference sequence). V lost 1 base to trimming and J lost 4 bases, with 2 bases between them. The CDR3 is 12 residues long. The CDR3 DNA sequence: TGTGCCAGCAGCTTAGAGGGAAACACCATATATTTT. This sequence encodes CASSLEGNTIYF.

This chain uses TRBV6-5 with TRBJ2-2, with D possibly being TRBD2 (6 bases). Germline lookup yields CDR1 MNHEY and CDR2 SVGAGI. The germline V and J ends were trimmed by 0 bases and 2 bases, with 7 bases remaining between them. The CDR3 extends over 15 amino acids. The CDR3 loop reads CASSYSGTNTGELFF. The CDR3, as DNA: TGTGCCAGCAGTTACTCTGGGACTAACACCGGGGAGCTGTTTTTT.

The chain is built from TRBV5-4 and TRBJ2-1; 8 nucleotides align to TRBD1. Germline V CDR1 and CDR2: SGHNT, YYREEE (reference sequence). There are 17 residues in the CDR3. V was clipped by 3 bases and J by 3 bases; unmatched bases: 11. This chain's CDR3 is CASSSPFDRGIYNEQFF. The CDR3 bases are TGTGCCAGCAGCTCACCGTTCGACAGGGGTATCTACAATGAGCAGTTCTTC.

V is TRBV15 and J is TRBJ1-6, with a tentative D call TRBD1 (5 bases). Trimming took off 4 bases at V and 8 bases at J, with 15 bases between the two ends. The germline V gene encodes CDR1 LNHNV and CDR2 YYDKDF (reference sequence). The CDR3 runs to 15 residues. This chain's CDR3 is CATSTDQEGYSPLHF. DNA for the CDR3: TGTGCCACCAGCACGGATCAGGAGGGGTATTCACCCCTCCACTTT.

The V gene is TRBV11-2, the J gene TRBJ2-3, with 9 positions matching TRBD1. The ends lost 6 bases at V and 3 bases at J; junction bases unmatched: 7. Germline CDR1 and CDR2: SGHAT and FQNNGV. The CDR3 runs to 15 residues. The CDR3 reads CASSSTGGGTDTQYF. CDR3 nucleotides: TGTGCCAGCAGTTCCACAGGGGGCGGAACAGATACGCAGTATTTT. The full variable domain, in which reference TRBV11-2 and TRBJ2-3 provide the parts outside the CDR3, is EAGVAQSPRYKIIEKRQSVAFWCNPISGHATLYWYQQILGQGPKLLIQFQNNGVVDDSQLPKDRFSAERLKGVDSTLKIQPAKLEDSAVYLCASSSTGGGTDTQYFGPGTRLTVL.

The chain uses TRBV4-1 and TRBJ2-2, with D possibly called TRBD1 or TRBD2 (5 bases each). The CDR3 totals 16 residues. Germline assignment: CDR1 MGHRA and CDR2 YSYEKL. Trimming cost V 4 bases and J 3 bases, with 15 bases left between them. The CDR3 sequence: CASSRLDLGDTGELFF. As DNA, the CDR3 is TGCGCCAGCAGCCGCCTTGATTTGGGGGACACCGGGGAGCTGTTTTTT.

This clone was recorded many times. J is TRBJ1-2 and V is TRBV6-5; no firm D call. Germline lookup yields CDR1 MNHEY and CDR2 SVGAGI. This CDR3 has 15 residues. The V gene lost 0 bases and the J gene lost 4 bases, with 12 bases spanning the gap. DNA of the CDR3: TGTGCCAGCAGTTACTCGGACCTCAGGCGCTATGGCTACACCTTC. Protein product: CASSYSDLRRYGYTF.

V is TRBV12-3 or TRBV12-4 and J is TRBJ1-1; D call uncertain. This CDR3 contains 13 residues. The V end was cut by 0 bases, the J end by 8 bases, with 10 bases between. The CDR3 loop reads CASSLALGSEAFF. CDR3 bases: TGTGCCAGCAGTTTAGCACTAGGGTCCGAAGCTTTCTTT.

Here the CDR3 reads CASSPRGEETQYF. CDR3 nucleotide sequence: TGCGCCAGCAGCCCCCGAGGTGAAGAGACCCAGTACTTC. This sequence joins TRBV10-1 and TRBJ2-5, with D unresolved. Germline loops: CDR1 WNHNN, CDR2 SYGVQD (reference sequence). This CDR3 has 13 amino acids. Between the trimmed V and J ends, which lost 6 bases and 3 bases, there was a span of 11 bases.

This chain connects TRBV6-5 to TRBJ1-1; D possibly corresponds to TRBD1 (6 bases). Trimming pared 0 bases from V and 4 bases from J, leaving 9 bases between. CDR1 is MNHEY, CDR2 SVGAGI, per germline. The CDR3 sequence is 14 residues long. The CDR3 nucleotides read TGTGCCAGCAGTTACTCGGGCAGGGGCACTGAAGCTTTCTTT. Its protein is CASSYSGRGTEAFF.

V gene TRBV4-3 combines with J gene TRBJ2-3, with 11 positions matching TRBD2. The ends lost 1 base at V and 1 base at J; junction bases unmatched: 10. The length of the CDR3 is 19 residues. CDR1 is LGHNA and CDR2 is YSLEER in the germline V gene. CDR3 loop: CASSQVLGLAGGGTDTQYF. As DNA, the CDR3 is TGCGCCAGCAGCCAAGTACTTGGTCTAGCGGGGGGAGGCACAGATACGCAGTATTTT.

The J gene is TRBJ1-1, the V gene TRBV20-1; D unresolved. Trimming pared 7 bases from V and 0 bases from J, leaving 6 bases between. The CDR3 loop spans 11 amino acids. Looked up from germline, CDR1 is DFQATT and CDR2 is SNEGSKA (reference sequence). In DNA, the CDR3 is TGCAGTGTACAGATGAACACTGAAGCTTTCTTT. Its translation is CSVQMNTEAFF.

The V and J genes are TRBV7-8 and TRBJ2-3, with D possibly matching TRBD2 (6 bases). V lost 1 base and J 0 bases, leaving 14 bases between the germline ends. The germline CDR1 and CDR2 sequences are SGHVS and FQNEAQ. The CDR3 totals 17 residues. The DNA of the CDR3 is TGTGCCAGCAGCTTAGATCGGCGGGATGTGAGCACAGATACGCAGTATTTT. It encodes CASSLDRRDVSTDTQYF. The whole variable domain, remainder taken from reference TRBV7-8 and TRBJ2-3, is GAGVSQSPRYKVAKRGQDVALRCDPISGHVSLFWYQQALGQGPEFLTYFQNEAQLDKSGLPSDRFFAERPEGSVSTLKIQRTQQEDSAVYLCASSLDRRDVSTDTQYFGPGTRLTVL.

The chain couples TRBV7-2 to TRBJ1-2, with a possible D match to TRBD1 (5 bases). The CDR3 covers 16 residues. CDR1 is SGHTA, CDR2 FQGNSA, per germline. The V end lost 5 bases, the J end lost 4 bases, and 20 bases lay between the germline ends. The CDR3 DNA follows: TGTGCCAGCAGCCTAAATGGCGTGGGGCGAGGCTATGGCTACACCTTC. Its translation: CASSLNGVGRGYGYTF. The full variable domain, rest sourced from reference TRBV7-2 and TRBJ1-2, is GAGVSQSPSNKVTEKGKDVELRCDPISGHTALYWYRQSLGQGLEFLIYFQGNSAPDKSGLPSDRFSAERTGGSVSTLTIQRTQQEDSAVYLCASSLNGVGRGYGYTFGSGTRLTVV.

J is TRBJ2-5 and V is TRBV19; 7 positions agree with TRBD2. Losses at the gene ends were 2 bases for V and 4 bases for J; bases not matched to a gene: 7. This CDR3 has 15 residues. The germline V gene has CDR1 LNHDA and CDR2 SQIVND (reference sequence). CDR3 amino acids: CASSILAGAGETQYF. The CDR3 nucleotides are TGTGCCAGTAGTATATTGGCGGGAGCAGGAGAGACCCAGTACTTC.

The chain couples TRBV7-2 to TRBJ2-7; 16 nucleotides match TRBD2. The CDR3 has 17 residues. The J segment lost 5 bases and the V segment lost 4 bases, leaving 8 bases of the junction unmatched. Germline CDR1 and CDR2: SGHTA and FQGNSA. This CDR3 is CASSSTGTSGGAHEQYF. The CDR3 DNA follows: TGTGCCAGCAGCTCAACCGGGACTAGCGGGGGGGCCCACGAGCAGTACTTC.

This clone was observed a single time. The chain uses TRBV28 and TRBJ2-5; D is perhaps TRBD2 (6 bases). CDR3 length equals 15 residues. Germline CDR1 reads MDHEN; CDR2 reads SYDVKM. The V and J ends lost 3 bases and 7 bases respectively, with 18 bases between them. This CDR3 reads CASSFSSVYRPTQYF. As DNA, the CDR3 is TGTGCCAGCAGTTTTTCTAGCGTCTACCGTCCGACCCAGTACTTC.

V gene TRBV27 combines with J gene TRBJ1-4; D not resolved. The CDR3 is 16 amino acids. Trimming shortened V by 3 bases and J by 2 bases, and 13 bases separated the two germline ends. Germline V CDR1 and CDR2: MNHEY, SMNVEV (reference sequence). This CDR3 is CASSFTPPVTNEKLFF. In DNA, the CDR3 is TGTGCCAGCAGTTTCACGCCACCAGTCACTAATGAAAAACTGTTTTTT.